The sequence of this T cell receptor beta chain was determined in a study of glioma-infiltrating T cells. General study points: CDR3 overlap between tissue and blood was very small. Gliomas, especially low-grade, showed above-expected tissue-blood divergence; non-neoplastic patients showed below.

The CDR3 is 14 residues long. V lost 5 bases and J 6 bases, leaving 14 bases between the germline ends. CDR1 is SGHTA, CDR2 FQGTGA, per germline. As concerns this clonotype: Its antigen is undetermined.

Amplification of TCR alpha and beta CDR3 regions from RNA used iRepertoire nested multiplex PCR. TCRdb re-derived calls from the multiplex PCR reads in MiXCR, one entry per CDR3 protein. Here the sample spans about 140,000 distinct CDR3 sequences, roughly two fifths being singletons. Sequencing was done on a sample of glioma tissue, nonneoplastic brain tissue, or PBMCs (not recorded which). This clonotype was obtained from a human donor with low-grade glioma or glioblastoma, undergoing nonglioma brain surgery, or in good health (not recorded which). The V call is TRBV7-3, the J call TRBJ2-1, with TRBD1 as a possible D gene (6 bases). The CDR3 reads CASSGGHESNEQFF. As DNA, the CDR3 is TGTGCCAGCAGCGGGGGACACGAATCCAATGAGCAGTTCTTC.